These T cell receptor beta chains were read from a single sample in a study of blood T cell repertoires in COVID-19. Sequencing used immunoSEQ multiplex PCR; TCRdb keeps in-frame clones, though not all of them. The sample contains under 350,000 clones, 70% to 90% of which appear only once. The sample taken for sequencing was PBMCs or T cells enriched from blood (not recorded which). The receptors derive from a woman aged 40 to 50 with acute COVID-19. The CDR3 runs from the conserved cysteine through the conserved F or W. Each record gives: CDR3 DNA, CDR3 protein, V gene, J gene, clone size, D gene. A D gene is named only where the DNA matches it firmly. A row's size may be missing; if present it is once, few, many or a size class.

DNA: TGTGCCAGCAGCAAGGGTTCTGGGGGCGAGTACGAGCAGTACTTC
CDR3: CASSKGSGGEYEQYF
V: TRBV6-2/TRBV6-3
J: TRBJ2-7
size: few
D: -

DNA: TGTGCCAGCAGTTACGAAGGGAGAGAGACCCAGTACTTC
CDR3: CASSYEGRETQYF
V: TRBV6-2/TRBV6-3
J: TRBJ2-5
size: -
D: -

DNA: TGTGCCAGCAGCTTAGGCGGGGGGAACACTGAAGCTTTCTTT
CDR3: CASSLGGGNTEAFF
V: TRBV13
J: TRBJ1-1
size: -
D: -

DNA: TGTGCCAGCAGCGTAGTTGCGGGAGGGCTGCATGAGCAGTTCTTC
CDR3: CASSVVAGGLHEQFF
V: TRBV9
J: TRBJ2-1
size: -
D: TRBD2

DNA: TGTGCCAGCAGCTTGGACAGGGGGGACGGCTACACCTTC
CDR3: CASSLDRGDGYTF
V: TRBV5-6
J: TRBJ1-2
size: few
D: TRBD1

DNA: TGCGCCAGCAGCCAAGATTCGGGACAGATAACCAGAGCTTTCTTT
CDR3: CASSQDSGQITRAFF
V: TRBV4-1
J: TRBJ1-1
size: -
D: TRBD1

DNA: TGTGCCAGCAGCTTAGACAGGTCTACCGGGGAGCTGTTTTTT
CDR3: CASSLDRSTGELFF
V: TRBV11-3
J: TRBJ2-2
size: -
D: -

DNA: TGTGCCAGCAGTCCGGGACTAGCGAGCGAGCAGTACTTC
CDR3: CASSPGLASEQYF
V: TRBV27
J: TRBJ2-7
size: -
D: TRBD2

DNA: TGTGCCAGCAGCTTCGGGGGGGAGGAGACCCAGTACTTC
CDR3: CASSFGGEETQYF
V: TRBV5-4
J: TRBJ2-5
size: -
D: TRBD2

DNA: TGTGCCAGCAGCTTGCTACTTGAGGGCCTCTCCTACGAGCAGTACTTC
CDR3: CASSLLLEGLSYEQYF
V: TRBV5-6
J: TRBJ2-7
size: -
D: -

DNA: TGCGCCAGCAGCCCGGGACAGGGGTCGGGGTTCTACACCTTC
CDR3: CASSPGQGSGFYTF
V: TRBV5-1
J: TRBJ1-2
size: once
D: TRBD1

DNA: TGTGCCAGCAGCCCACAGGCGAACACTGAAGCTTTCTTT
CDR3: CASSPQANTEAFF
V: TRBV7-3
J: TRBJ1-1
size: -
D: -

DNA: TGTGCCAGCAGCTTAACCGGACAGGGTGGGGGCTACACCTTC
CDR3: CASSLTGQGGGYTF
V: TRBV7-3
J: TRBJ1-2
size: once
D: TRBD1

DNA: TGTGCCAGCAGTGAATGGACAGGGGGTAATCAAGCTTTCTTT
CDR3: CASSEWTGGNQAFF
V: TRBV25-1
J: TRBJ1-1
size: -
D: TRBD1

DNA: TGTGCCAGCAGCTTTACTAGCGCTTACAATGAGCAGTTCTTC
CDR3: CASSFTSAYNEQFF
V: TRBV5-6
J: TRBJ2-1
size: -
D: TRBD2

DNA: TGTGCCAGCAGTATACAGCCCGGGGAGCTGTTTTTT
CDR3: CASSIQPGELFF
V: TRBV28
J: TRBJ2-2
size: -
D: -

DNA: TGTGCCAGCAGCTTGGGAGAGCATCAGCCCCAGCATTTT
CDR3: CASSLGEHQPQHF
V: TRBV11-2
J: TRBJ1-5
size: -
D: -

DNA: TGTGCCAGCAGCGCGGGACAGGGGCTCGGCGAGCAGTACTTC
CDR3: CASSAGQGLGEQYF
V: TRBV9
J: TRBJ2-7
size: once
D: TRBD1

DNA: TGTGCCAGCAGAGGGCTGACAGGGGACTATGAAAAACTGTTTTTT
CDR3: CASRGLTGDYEKLFF
V: TRBV2
J: TRBJ1-4
size: -
D: TRBD1

DNA: TGTGCCAGCACTAGAGACGTCTATGGCTACACCTTC
CDR3: CASTRDVYGYTF
V: TRBV6-5
J: TRBJ1-2
size: -
D: -

DNA: TGTGCCAGCAGCTTGAATCCCAATAACAGGGGAAAGGCGAACACTGAAGCTTTCTTT
CDR3: CASSLNPNNRGKANTEAFF
V: TRBV3-1/TRBV3-2
J: TRBJ1-1
size: few
D: TRBD1

DNA: TGTGCCAGCAGTGACTCGATGCAGGGCGCCCTCAGCTCTGGAAACACCATATATTTT
CDR3: CASSDSMQGALSSGNTIYF
V: TRBV6-4
J: TRBJ1-3
size: few
D: -

DNA: TGTGCCAGCAGCCAAGGGCAGGAAGAGACCCAGTACTTC
CDR3: CASSQGQEETQYF
V: TRBV3-1/TRBV3-2
J: TRBJ2-5
size: once
D: -

DNA: TGTGCCAGCAGTTTAACTAGCCTCTACAATGAGCAGTTCTTC
CDR3: CASSLTSLYNEQFF
V: TRBV28
J: TRBJ2-1
size: -
D: -

DNA: TGTGCCAGCAAACATCGGGTACAGGACCATCATGGCTACACCTTC
CDR3: CASKHRVQDHHGYTF
V: TRBV2
J: TRBJ1-2
size: few
D: -